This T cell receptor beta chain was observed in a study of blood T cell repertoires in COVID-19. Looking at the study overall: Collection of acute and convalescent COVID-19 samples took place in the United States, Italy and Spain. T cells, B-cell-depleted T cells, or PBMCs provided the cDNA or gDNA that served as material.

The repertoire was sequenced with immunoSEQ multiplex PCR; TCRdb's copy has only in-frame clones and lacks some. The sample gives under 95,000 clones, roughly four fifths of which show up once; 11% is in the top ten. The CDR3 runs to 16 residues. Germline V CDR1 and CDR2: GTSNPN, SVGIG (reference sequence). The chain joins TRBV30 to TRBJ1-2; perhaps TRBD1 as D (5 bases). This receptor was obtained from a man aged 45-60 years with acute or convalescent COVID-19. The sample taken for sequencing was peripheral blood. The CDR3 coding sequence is TGTGCGCGGCGGGAGGGGTCCGGGGGATCCGCCTATGGCTACACCTTC. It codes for CARREGSGGSAYGYTF.